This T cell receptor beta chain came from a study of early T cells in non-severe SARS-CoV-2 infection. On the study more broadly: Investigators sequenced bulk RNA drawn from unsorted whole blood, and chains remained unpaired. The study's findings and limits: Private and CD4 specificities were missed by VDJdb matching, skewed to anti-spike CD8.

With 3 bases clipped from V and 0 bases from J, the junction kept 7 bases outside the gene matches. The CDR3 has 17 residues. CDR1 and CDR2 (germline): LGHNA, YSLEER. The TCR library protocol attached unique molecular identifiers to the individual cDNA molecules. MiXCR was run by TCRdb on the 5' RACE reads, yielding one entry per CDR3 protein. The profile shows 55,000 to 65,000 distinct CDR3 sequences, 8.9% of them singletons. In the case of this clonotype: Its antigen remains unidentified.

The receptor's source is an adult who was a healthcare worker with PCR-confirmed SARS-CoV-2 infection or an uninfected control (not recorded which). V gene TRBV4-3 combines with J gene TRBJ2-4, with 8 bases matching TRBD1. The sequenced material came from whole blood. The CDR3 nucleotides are TGCGCCAGCAGCCAGGATAGACAGGGGTTAGCCAAAAACATTCAGTACTTC. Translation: CASSQDRQGLAKNIQYF.